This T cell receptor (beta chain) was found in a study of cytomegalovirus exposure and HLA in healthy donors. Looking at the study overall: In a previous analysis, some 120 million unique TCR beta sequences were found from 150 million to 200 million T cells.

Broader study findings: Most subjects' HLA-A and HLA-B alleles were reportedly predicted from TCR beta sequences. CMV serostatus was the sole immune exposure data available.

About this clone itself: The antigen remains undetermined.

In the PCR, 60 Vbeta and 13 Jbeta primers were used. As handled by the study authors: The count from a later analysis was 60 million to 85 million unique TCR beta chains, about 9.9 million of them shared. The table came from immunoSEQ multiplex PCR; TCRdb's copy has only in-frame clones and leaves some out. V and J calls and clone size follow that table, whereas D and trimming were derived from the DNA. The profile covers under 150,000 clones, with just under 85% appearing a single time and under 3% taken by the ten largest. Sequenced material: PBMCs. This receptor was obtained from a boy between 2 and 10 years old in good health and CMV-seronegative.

The CDR3 here is CASSMGASGANVLTF. CDR3 DNA: TGTGCCAGTAGTATGGGGGCTTCTGGGGCCAACGTCCTGACTTTC. The chain is built from TRBV19 and TRBJ2-6; a possible D gene is TRBD1 (6 bases). Trimming pared 3 bases from V and 1 base from J, leaving 7 bases between. The germline V gene has CDR1 LNHDA and CDR2 SQIVND (reference sequence). The CDR3 covers 15 residues.